Following are 12 T cell receptor beta chains from one sample sequenced in a study of metastatic and nonmetastatic thyroid tumors. Not a single patient had been given any form of treatment at any point before undergoing thyroid surgery. TCRdb re-clonotyped the PCR reads through MiXCR. Counted here are 30,000 to 35,000 clones, over 15% occurring once; the ten biggest clones make up nearly 3.5%. The sample was blood. These receptors all stem from a female donor with papillary thyroid cancer or a benign thyroid nodule (not recorded which). Some clones in this sample may be carry-over from other donors' samples.

Many counts were recorded for this clone. V gene TRBV12-3 or TRBV12-4 combines with J gene TRBJ2-3, with 9 bases identical to TRBD2. The CDR3 is 15 residues long. The ends lost 5 bases at V and 1 base at J; junction bases unmatched: 4. As DNA, the CDR3 is TGTGCCAGCAGTAAACTAGCGGGTGGCACAGATACGCAGTATTTT. Translated, it gives CASSKLAGGTDTQYF.

This clone was seen repeatedly, ten times or more. Within the sample, other DNA sequences also encode this same CDR3. This chain connects TRBV28 to TRBJ1-4; D is ambiguous. The CDR3 spans 12 residues. Germline CDR1 MDHEN, CDR2 SYDVKM. The V and J ends lost 7 bases and 8 bases respectively, with 11 bases between them. In DNA, the CDR3 is TGTGCCAGCACCTCCATGGGAGAAAAACTGTTTTTT. Its protein product is CASTSMGEKLFF.

This clone showed up many times. The chain recombines TRBV6-5 with TRBJ2-3; tentatively, D is TRBD2 (5 bases). CDR3 length: 14 amino acids. The germline gives CDR1 MNHEY, CDR2 SVGAGI. V lost 2 bases to trimming and J lost 6 bases, with 12 bases between them. CDR3 sequence reads: CASSYDYRADTQYF. CDR3 nucleotide sequence: TGTGCCAGCAGTTACGACTATAGGGCCGATACGCAGTATTTT.

This clone is judged medium-sized (0.01 to 0.1%). The rearrangement joins TRBV6-1 to TRBJ2-7; D unclear. V was clipped by 6 bases and J by 7 bases, with 10 bases between them. The germline V gene encodes CDR1 MNHNS and CDR2 SASEGT. CDR3 length: 11 residues. This CDR3 is CASRENSEQYF. CDR3 DNA sequence: TGTGCCAGCAGGGAGAATTCGGAGCAGTACTTC.

This clone was seen at least ten times. This sequence joins TRBV6-4 and TRBJ2-1, with D maybe TRBD2 (5 bases). Per germline, CDR1 MRHNA and CDR2 SNTAGT. The CDR3 covers 13 residues. V was trimmed by 5 bases and J by 7 bases, leaving 12 bases between them. The CDR3 sequence is CASSRTGENEQFF. For the CDR3, the DNA is TGTGCCAGCAGTAGGACCGGGGAGAATGAGCAGTTCTTC.

Ten or more counts support this clone. V and J are TRBV12-3 or TRBV12-4 and TRBJ2-2, with D uncertain. This CDR3 comprises 14 residues. Trimming pared 2 bases from V and 4 bases from J, leaving 8 bases between. This CDR3 is CASSLTDFTGELFF. DNA for the CDR3: TGTGCCAGCAGTTTAACCGATTTCACCGGGGAGCTGTTTTTT.

Sample share makes this clone medium-sized. The chain employs TRBV6-1 and TRBJ2-1, with 7 bases identical to TRBD1. The V and J ends lost 1 base and 1 base, in that order; junction bases with no gene match: 1. Germline V lookup: CDR1 MNHNS, CDR2 SASEGT. The CDR3 consists of 15 residues. The CDR3 nucleotides are TGTGCCAGCAGTGAAGAGACAGGGTCCTACAATGAGCAGTTCTTC. This gives the protein CASSEETGSYNEQFF.

By frequency in the sample, this clone is medium-sized. The CDR3 bases are TGCAGTGCCCCCAGACAGGGAATAGGAAACGAGCAGTACTTC. Protein product: CSAPRQGIGNEQYF. The chain combines TRBV20-1 with TRBJ2-7; TRBD1 matches at 7 bases. This CDR3 spans 14 amino acids. J lost 5 bases, V lost 6 bases, and 13 bases had no gene match. Looked up from germline, CDR1 is DFQATT and CDR2 is SNEGSKA (reference sequence).

This clone was recorded at least ten times. CDR3 nucleotide sequence: TGTGCCAGCAGCTGGAGTGGATCAGGGCTAGATACGCAGTATTTT. Translated: CASSWSGSGLDTQYF. V and J are TRBV5-5 and TRBJ2-3, with a weak D call TRBD1 (5 bases). V shed 3 bases and J shed 5 bases, with 16 bases lying between them. Germline assignment: CDR1 SGHKS and CDR2 YYEKEE (reference sequence). The CDR3 loop spans 15 amino acids.

This clone is termed medium-sized. The genes are TRBV20-1 and TRBJ2-7, with TRBD2 matching 8 bases. The CDR3 spans 16 residues. The germline gives CDR1 DFQATT, CDR2 SNEGSKA (reference sequence). Unmatched junction bases numbered 11, after V lost 2 bases and J lost 2 bases. In DNA form, the CDR3 reads TGCAGTGCTAGAAACCGGGCGCTAGCGGGCGCCTACGAGCAGTACTTC. Translating gives CSARNRALAGAYEQYF.

With respect to this clone: In this CDR3 the conserved last residue, phenylalanine or tryptophan, is missing, so a read error is likely. This rearrangement joins TRBV5-1 to TRBJ1-1, with D perhaps TRBD1 (5 bases). This CDR3 has 13 residues. With 4 bases removed from V and 2 bases from J, the gap between germline ends came to 9 bases. CDR1 and CDR2 (germline): SGHRS, YFSETQ. The CDR3 loop reads CASSQGINTEAFV. CDR3 DNA sequence: TGCGCCAGCAGCCAGGGAATTAACACTGAAGCTTTCGTT.

In this sample, this clone turned up many times. The same CDR3 can be traced to other DNA sequences in this sample. V is TRBV29-1 and J is TRBJ1-1, with 8 bases fitting TRBD1. CDR1 is SQVTM and CDR2 is ANQGSEA in the germline V gene. There are 11 residues in the CDR3. J was trimmed by 4 bases and V by 7 bases; bases with no gene match: 2. CDR3 loop: CSGQGRTEAFF. CDR3 bases: TGCAGCGGACAGGGGCGCACTGAAGCTTTCTTT. Together with reference TRBV29-1 and TRBJ1-1, the CDR3 gives the full variable domain: SAVISQKPSRDICQRGTSLTIQCQVDSQVTMMFWYRQQPGQSLTLIATANQGSEATYESGFVIDKFPISRPNLTFSTLTVSNMSPEDSSIYLCSGQGRTEAFFGQGTRLTVV.